The table lists the clone carrying this TCR beta chain with a few counts. Its target is unknown. Germline values: CDR1 LNHNV, CDR2 YYDKDF (reference sequence). V shed 7 bases and J shed 5 bases, with 17 bases lying between them. The CDR3 sequence is 15 residues long. The use of a sample-barcoded 5' primer and a J-beta primer mix characterized a second PCR of 7 to 11 cycles. TCRdb re-derived calls from the 5' RACE reads in MiXCR, one entry per CDR3 protein. The sample shows 800,000 or so distinct CDR3 sequences, 20% to 30% of them seen only once. These data belong to a study of blood T cells in healthy people across ages. Overall study results and limits: Comparison with aged donors showed that long-lived donors had more naive CD4+ cells and higher diversity.

The same data also contributed to another study, on T cells of mothers and their children. That study reports: In this cohort, donors were three healthy Caucasian mothers plus their six children. In each mother, TCR beta CDR3 reads exceeded 9.5 million; in each child, they numbered several million. Normalized overlap was always slightly, never significantly, higher in related than unrelated mother-child pairs.

The receptor comes from a boy aged 10-17 years in good health. The chain recombines TRBV15 with TRBJ2-2; no firm D call. Specimen: blood. The CDR3 nucleotides are TGTGCCACCAACAGTAGAAGGACCGAGACCGGGGAGCTGTTTTTT. It is translated as CATNSRRTETGELFF.